These T cell receptor beta chains were read from a single sample in a study of blood T cell repertoires in COVID-19. Produced via immunoSEQ multiplex PCR; TCRdb's table is partial and in-frame only. The sample holds more than 250,000 clones, roughly 89% seen once. The sequencing input was PBMCs or T cells enriched from blood (not recorded which). These receptors were obtained from a woman in her thirties or forties who had recovered from COVID-19. CDR3s include the opening cysteine and the closing phenylalanine or tryptophan. A D gene is named only where the DNA matches it firmly. The size entry is marked missing in some rows and otherwise reads once, few, many or a size class.

clone_size,v_call,j_call,d_call,cdr3_length,cdr3_aa,cdr3_nt
-,TRBV7-9,TRBJ2-2,-,12,CASSPSFGELFF,TGTGCCAGCAGCCCTAGTTTCGGGGAGCTGTTTTTT
-,TRBV18,TRBJ2-7,-,13,CASSLDSNYEQYF,TGTGCCAGCTCATTGGACAGTAACTACGAGCAGTACTTC
-,TRBV19,TRBJ1-3,-,14,CASKSDSSGNTIYF,TGTGCCAGCAAGTCAGACAGCTCTGGAAACACCATATATTTT
-,TRBV5-4,TRBJ2-3,-,14,CASSLDLILDTQYF,TGTGCCAGCAGCCTAGACCTTATTTTGGATACGCAGTATTTT
-,TRBV2,TRBJ1-2,-,12,CASSVTGKGYTF,TGTGCCAGCAGTGTTACAGGGAAGGGCTACACCTTC
-,TRBV13,TRBJ2-1,-,15,CASSLYRSSYNEQFF,TGTGCCAGCAGCTTATACAGGAGCTCCTACAATGAGCAGTTCTTC
-,TRBV24-1,TRBJ2-2,-,15,CATSDNRVGTGELFF,TGTGCCACCAGTGACAACAGGGTAGGCACCGGGGAGCTGTTTTTT
-,TRBV15,TRBJ2-7,TRBD2,18,CATSRGLRLAGDSYEQYF,TGTGCCACCAGCAGAGGTCTAAGACTAGCGGGGGACTCCTACGAGCAGTACTTC
-,TRBV27,TRBJ1-2,-,13,CASSLGGTYGYTF,TGTGCCAGCAGTTTAGGAGGAACGTATGGCTACACCTTC
-,TRBV10-3,TRBJ2-5,-,14,CAISESGEGGTQYF,TGTGCCATCAGTGAGTCCGGAGAGGGAGGGACCCAGTACTTC
-,TRBV27,TRBJ1-2,-,13,CASTFYRAGGYTF,TGTGCCAGCACCTTCTACAGGGCCGGCGGCTACACCTTC
-,TRBV20-1,TRBJ2-7,-,11,CSARDRVALYF,TGCAGTGCTAGAGATCGGGTAGCTTTGTACTTC
-,TRBV30,TRBJ1-2,-,15,CAWSPVVSRPYGYTF,TGTGCCTGGAGCCCCGTGGTGAGCAGGCCCTATGGCTACACCTTC
-,TRBV7-2,TRBJ2-1,-,13,CASSFDRSNEQFF,TGTGCCAGCAGCTTTGACAGGAGCAATGAGCAGTTCTTC
-,TRBV5-1,TRBJ2-1,TRBD2,17,CASSLSPWTSGSNEQFF,TGCGCCAGCAGCTTGTCCCCTTGGACTAGCGGGAGCAATGAGCAGTTCTTC
-,TRBV7-2,TRBJ1-2,-,12,CASSTYNYGYTF,TGTGCCAGCAGTACCTACAACTATGGCTACACCTTC
-,TRBV4-1,TRBJ1-1,-,18,CASTLWAGASIMNTEAFF,TGCGCCAGCACCCTCTGGGCGGGAGCGTCAATCATGAACACTGAAGCTTTCTTT
-,TRBV29-1,TRBJ1-4,TRBD1,11,CSVEDRAGRLF,TGCAGCGTTGAGGACAGGGCGGGACGGCTTTTT
-,TRBV27,TRBJ2-5,TRBD2,15,CASIGISGSLETQYF,TGTGCCAGCATAGGGATTAGCGGGAGTTTGGAGACCCAGTACTTC
-,TRBV5-4,TRBJ2-1,TRBD2,16,CASRWTSGAGGNEQFF,TGTGCCAGCAGGTGGACTAGCGGGGCGGGGGGCAATGAGCAGTTCTTC
-,TRBV10-3,TRBJ1-1,-,13,CAISGTSKTEAFF,TGTGCCATCAGCGGGACAAGCAAGACTGAAGCTTTCTTT
-,TRBV18,TRBJ2-4,TRBD1,14,CASSPTGAKNIQYF,TGTGCCAGCTCACCGACAGGGGCCAAAAACATTCAGTACTTC
-,TRBV18,TRBJ2-4,-,14,CASSSGTIKNIQYF,TGTGCCAGCTCATCCGGGACAATTAAAAACATTCAGTACTTC
-,TRBV28,TRBJ1-4,-,15,CASIHRGSTNEKLFF,TGTGCCAGCATCCACCGGGGATCAACTAATGAAAAACTGTTTTTT
few,TRBV30,TRBJ1-2,TRBD1,16,CAWCCIWGQSVSGYTF,TGTGCCTGGTGTTGCATATGGGGACAGTCCGTTTCGGGCTACACCTTC
-,TRBV2,TRBJ1-4,-,14,CATRGGTGREKLFF,TGTGCCACTCGAGGTGGGACTGGGCGTGAAAAACTGTTTTTT
-,TRBV7-2,TRBJ2-7,TRBD2,15,CASSPSGTYSYEQYF,TGTGCCAGCAGCCCTAGCGGGACATATTCCTACGAGCAGTACTTC
-,TRBV28,TRBJ2-1,TRBD2,18,CASSFPPLAGRSYNEQFF,TGTGCCAGCAGTTTCCCTCCACTAGCGGGGAGATCCTACAATGAGCAGTTCTTC
-,TRBV25-1,TRBJ2-5,-,13,CASRTGAQETQYF,TGTGCCAGCAGGACAGGAGCCCAAGAGACCCAGTACTTC
once,TRBV11-2,TRBJ2-3,TRBD2,15,CASSLYAGVTDTQYF,TGTGCCAGCAGCTTATATGCGGGAGTCACAGATACGCAGTATTTT
few,TRBV2,TRBJ2-7,TRBD1,14,CASMRGQGLYEQYF,TGTGCCAGCATGAGGGGACAGGGACTCTACGAGCAGTACTTC
-,TRBV9,TRBJ2-7,TRBD2,15,CASSPGLAELYEQYF,TGTGCCAGCAGCCCGGGACTAGCGGAACTCTACGAGCAGTACTTC
-,TRBV20-1,TRBJ2-1,TRBD2,15,CSASGAGVLYNEQFF,TGCAGTGCTAGTGGGGCGGGAGTATTATACAATGAGCAGTTCTTC
-,TRBV6-1,TRBJ2-7,TRBD1,18,CASSEVLLQGAGAYEQYF,TGTGCCAGCAGTGAAGTTCTACTACAGGGGGCGGGGGCCTACGAGCAGTACTTC
-,TRBV11-1,TRBJ2-1,TRBD2,16,CASRSYPGTSDNEQFF,TGTGCCAGCAGATCTTACCCCGGGACTAGCGACAATGAGCAGTTCTTC
few,TRBV11-2,TRBJ1-2,TRBD1,14,CASSPGGAVWGYTF,TGTGCCAGCAGCCCAGGGGGCGCGGTATGGGGCTACACCTTC
once,TRBV7-2,TRBJ1-5,-,15,CASSLANQGGQPQHF,TGTGCCAGCAGCTTAGCCAATCAGGGAGGACAGCCCCAGCATTTT
-,TRBV27,TRBJ1-2,-,14,CASSPRAGNYGYTF,TGTGCCAGCAGTCCCCGGGCAGGGAACTATGGCTACACCTTC
once,TRBV30,TRBJ1-5,-,12,CAWSGQNQPQHF,TGTGCCTGGAGTGGACAAAATCAGCCCCAGCATTTT
-,TRBV5-5,TRBJ1-5,-,16,CASSLESVFSNQPQHF,TGTGCCAGCAGCTTGGAGTCAGTCTTTAGCAATCAGCCCCAGCATTTT
-,TRBV4-1,TRBJ2-2,-,15,CASSQVRATTGELFF,TGCGCCAGCAGCCAAGTGAGGGCGACGACCGGGGAGCTGTTTTTT
-,TRBV19,TRBJ1-6,TRBD1,14,CASSMGQTNSPLHF,TGTGCCAGTAGTATGGGACAGACCAATTCACCCCTCCACTTT
-,TRBV28,TRBJ1-2,-,13,CASSLDSAYGYTF,TGTGCCAGCAGTTTGGACAGTGCCTATGGCTACACCTTC
-,TRBV2,TRBJ2-7,TRBD1,15,CASSTGTGGGYEQYF,TGTGCCAGCAGTACCGGGACAGGGGGCGGCTACGAGCAGTACTTC
few,TRBV4-3,TRBJ2-4,-,19,CASSQGFSRGYIAKNIQYF,TGCGCCAGCAGCCAAGGATTTAGTAGGGGTTACATAGCCAAAAACATTCAGTACTTC
-,TRBV11-1,TRBJ2-3,-,13,CASLGRTTDTQYF,TGTGCCAGCCTCGGGAGAACCACAGATACGCAGTATTTT
few,TRBV28,TRBJ2-1,TRBD2,14,CATRVAGNYNEQFF,TGTGCCACCAGGGTAGCGGGCAACTACAATGAGCAGTTCTTC
-,TRBV28,TRBJ1-6,TRBD1,14,CASKPGQGGSPLHF,TGTGCCAGCAAGCCAGGACAGGGTGGCTCACCCCTCCACTTT
-,TRBV18,TRBJ2-7,-,14,CASSPRFQGSGQYF,TGTGCCAGCTCACCGCGCTTCCAGGGTTCAGGGCAGTACTTC
few,TRBV28,TRBJ1-5,TRBD1,14,CASRFGQGHQPQHF,TGTGCCAGCAGGTTCGGACAGGGGCATCAGCCCCAGCATTTT
-,TRBV10-3,TRBJ2-7,TRBD2,15,CAISESGGKTYEQYF,TGTGCCATCAGTGAGTCGGGGGGGAAAACCTACGAGCAGTACTTC
-,TRBV6-5,TRBJ1-1,-,14,CASSSTRGNTEAFF,TGTGCCAGCAGTTCCACGCGGGGGAACACTGAAGCTTTCTTT
-,TRBV6-6,TRBJ1-1,-,15,CASSGKGVGNTEAFF,TGTGCCAGCAGCGGAAAGGGGGTCGGGAACACTGAAGCTTTCTTT
-,TRBV2,TRBJ1-5,-,16,CASSPLGGYSNQPQHF,TGTGCCAGCAGTCCCTTAGGGGGTTATAGCAATCAGCCCCAGCATTTT
-,TRBV13,TRBJ2-1,TRBD1,16,CASSWETGADYNEQFF,TGTGCCAGCAGCTGGGAGACAGGGGCGGACTACAATGAGCAGTTCTTC
-,TRBV13,TRBJ2-2,-,15,CASSSPKTRRGELFF,TGTGCCAGCAGCTCTCCCAAGACTAGACGCGGGGAGCTGTTTTTT
-,TRBV6-2/TRBV6-3,TRBJ1-1,-,15,CASSLTRGGNTEAFF,TGTGCCAGCAGTCTCACTCGTGGCGGGAACACTGAAGCTTTCTTT
-,TRBV7-8,TRBJ2-5,-,11,CASSPGETQYF,TGTGCCAGCAGCCCGGGGGAGACCCAGTACTTC